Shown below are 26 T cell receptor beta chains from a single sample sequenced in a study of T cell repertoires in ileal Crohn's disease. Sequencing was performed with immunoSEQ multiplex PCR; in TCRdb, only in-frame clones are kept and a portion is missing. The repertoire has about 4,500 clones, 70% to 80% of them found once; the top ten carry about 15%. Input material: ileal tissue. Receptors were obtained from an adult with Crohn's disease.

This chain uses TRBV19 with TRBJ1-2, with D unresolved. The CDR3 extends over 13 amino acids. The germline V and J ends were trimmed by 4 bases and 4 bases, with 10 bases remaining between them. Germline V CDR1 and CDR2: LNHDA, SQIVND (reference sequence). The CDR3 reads CASSNGTVYGYTF. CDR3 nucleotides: TGTGCCAGTAGTAACGGCACAGTCTATGGCTACACCTTC. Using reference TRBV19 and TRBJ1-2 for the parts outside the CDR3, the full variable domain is DGGITQSPKYLFRKEGQNVTLSCEQNLNHDAMYWYRQDPGQGLRLIYYSQIVNDFQKGDIAEGYSVSREKKESFPLTVTSAQKNPTAFYLCASSNGTVYGYTFGSGTRLTVV.

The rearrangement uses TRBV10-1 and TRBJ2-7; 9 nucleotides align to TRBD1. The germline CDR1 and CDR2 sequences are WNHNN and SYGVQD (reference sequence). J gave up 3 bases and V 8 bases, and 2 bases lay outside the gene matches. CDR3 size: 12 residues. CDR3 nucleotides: TGCGCCAGCGGGACAGGGTTCTACGAGCAGTACTTC. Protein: CASGTGFYEQYF.

The CDR3 loop is CASTSLGRGYEQFF. As DNA, the CDR3 is TGTGCCAGCACCTCCCTTGGGAGGGGGTATGAGCAGTTCTTC. The V and J genes are TRBV7-2 and TRBJ2-1; D might be TRBD2 (7 bases). V dropped 7 bases and J dropped 8 bases, with 18 bases sitting between them. The CDR3 spans 14 residues. Per germline, CDR1 SGHTA and CDR2 FQGNSA. Combining the CDR3 with reference TRBV7-2 and TRBJ2-1 gives the whole variable domain GAGVSQSPSNKVTEKGKDVELRCDPISGHTALYWYRQSLGQGLEFLIYFQGNSAPDKSGLPSDRFSAERTGGSVSTLTIQRTQQEDSAVYLCASTSLGRGYEQFFGPGTRLTVL.

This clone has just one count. CDR3 region: CASSIAGTGRSQHF. CDR3 bases: TGTGCCAGTAGTATAGCCGGGACAGGGAGGTCTCAGCATTTT. The chain combines TRBV19 with TRBJ1-5, with 9 bases aligning to TRBD1. V shed 1 base and J 13 bases; nucleotides not matched to a gene: 8. Per germline, CDR1 LNHDA and CDR2 SQIVND (reference sequence). The CDR3 totals 14 residues. Supplemented by reference TRBV19 and TRBJ1-5, the full variable domain reads DGGITQSPKYLFRKEGQNVTLSCEQNLNHDAMYWYRQDPGQGLRLIYYSQIVNDFQKGDIAEGYSVSREKKESFPLTVTSAQKNPTAFYLCASSIAGTGRSQHFGDGTRLSIL.

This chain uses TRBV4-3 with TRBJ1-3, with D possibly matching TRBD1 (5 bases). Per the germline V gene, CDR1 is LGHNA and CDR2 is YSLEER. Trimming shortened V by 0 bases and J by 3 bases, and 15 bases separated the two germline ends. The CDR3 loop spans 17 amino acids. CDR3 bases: TGCGCCAGCAGCCAAGATCGTCAGGGTTTGGGTGGAAACACCATATATTTT. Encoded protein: CASSQDRQGLGGNTIYF.

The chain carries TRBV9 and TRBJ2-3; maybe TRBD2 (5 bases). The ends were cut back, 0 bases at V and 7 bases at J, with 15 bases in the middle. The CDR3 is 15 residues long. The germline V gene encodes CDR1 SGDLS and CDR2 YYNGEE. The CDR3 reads CASSVVGERANTQYF. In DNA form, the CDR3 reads TGTGCCAGCAGCGTAGTAGGCGAGAGGGCAAATACGCAGTATTTT.

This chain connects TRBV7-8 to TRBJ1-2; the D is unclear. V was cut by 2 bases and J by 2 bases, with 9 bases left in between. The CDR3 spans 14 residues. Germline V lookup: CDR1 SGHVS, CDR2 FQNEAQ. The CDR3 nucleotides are TGTGCCAGCAGCTTACAACCGGGAAACTATGGCTACACCTTC. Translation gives CASSLQPGNYGYTF.

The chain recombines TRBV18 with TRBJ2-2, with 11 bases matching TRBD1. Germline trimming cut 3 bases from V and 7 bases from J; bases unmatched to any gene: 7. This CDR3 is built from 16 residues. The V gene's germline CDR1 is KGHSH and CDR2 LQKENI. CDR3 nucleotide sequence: TGTGCCAGCTCACCCGGACAGGGGGCGCTTGGCGGGGAGCTGTTTTTT. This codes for CASSPGQGALGGELFF.

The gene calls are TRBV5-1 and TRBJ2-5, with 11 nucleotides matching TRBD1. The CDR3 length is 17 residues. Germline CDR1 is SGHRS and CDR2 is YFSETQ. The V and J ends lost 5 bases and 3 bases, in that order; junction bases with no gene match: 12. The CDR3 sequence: CASRSLPGQGEEETQYF. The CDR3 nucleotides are TGCGCCAGCAGATCCCTCCCGGGACAGGGGGAAGAAGAGACCCAGTACTTC.

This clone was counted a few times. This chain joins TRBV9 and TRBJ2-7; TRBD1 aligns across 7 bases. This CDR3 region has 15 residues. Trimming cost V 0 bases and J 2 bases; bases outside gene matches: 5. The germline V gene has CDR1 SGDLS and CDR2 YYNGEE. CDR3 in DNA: TGTGCCAGCAGCGTAGCTCTGGGACAGACCTACGAGCAGTACTTC. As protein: CASSVALGQTYEQYF.

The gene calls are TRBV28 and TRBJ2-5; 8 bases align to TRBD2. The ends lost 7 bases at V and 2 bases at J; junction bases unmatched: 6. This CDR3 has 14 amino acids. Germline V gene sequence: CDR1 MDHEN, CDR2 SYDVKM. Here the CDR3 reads CASISAGAQETQYF. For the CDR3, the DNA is TGTGCCAGCATCTCAGCGGGAGCTCAAGAGACCCAGTACTTC.

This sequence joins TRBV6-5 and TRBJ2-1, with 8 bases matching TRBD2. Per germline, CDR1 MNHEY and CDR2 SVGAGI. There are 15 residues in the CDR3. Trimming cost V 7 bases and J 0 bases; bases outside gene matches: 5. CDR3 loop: CASNSGGSSYNEQFF. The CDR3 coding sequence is TGTGCCAGCAACAGCGGGGGATCCTCCTACAATGAGCAGTTCTTC.

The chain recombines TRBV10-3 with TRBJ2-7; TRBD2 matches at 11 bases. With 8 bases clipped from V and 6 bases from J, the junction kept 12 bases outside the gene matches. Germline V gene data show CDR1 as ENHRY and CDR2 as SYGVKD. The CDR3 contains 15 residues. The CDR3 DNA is TGTGCCATCTCTCAGGAGTCTAGCGGGAGGAGCGAGCAGTACTTC. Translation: CAISQESSGRSEQYF.

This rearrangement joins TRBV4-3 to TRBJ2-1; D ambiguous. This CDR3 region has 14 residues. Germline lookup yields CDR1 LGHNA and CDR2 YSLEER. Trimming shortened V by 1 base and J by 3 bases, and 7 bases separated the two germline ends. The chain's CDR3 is CASSQVFSYNEQFF. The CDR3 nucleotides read TGCGCCAGCAGCCAAGTTTTCAGCTACAATGAGCAGTTCTTC.

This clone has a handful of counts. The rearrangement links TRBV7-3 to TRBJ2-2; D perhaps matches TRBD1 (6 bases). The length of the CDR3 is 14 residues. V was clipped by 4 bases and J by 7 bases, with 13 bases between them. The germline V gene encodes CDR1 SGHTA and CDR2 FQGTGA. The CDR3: CASSSGASGGELFF. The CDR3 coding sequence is TGTGCCAGCAGCTCAGGGGCTTCGGGCGGGGAGCTGTTTTTT.

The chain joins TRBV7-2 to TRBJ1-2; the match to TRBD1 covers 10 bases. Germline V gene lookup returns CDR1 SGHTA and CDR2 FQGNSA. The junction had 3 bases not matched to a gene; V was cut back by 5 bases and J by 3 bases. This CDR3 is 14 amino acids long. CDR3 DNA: TGTGCCAGCAGCGGGACAGGGGCTGACTATGGCTACACCTTC. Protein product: CASSGTGADYGYTF.

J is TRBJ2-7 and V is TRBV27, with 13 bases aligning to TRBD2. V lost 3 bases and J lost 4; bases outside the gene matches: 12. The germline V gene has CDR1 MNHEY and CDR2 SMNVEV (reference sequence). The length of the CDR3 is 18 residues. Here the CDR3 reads CASSFLYLTSGGIYEQYF. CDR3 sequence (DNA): TGTGCCAGCAGTTTCCTCTACCTGACTAGCGGGGGGATTTACGAGCAGTACTTC.

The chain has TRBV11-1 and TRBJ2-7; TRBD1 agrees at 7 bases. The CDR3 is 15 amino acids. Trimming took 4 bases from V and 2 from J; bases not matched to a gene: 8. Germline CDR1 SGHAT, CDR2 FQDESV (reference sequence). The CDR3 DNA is TGTGCCAGCAGCTCAAACAGGGGTGGACCCTACGAGCAGTACTTC. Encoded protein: CASSSNRGGPYEQYF.

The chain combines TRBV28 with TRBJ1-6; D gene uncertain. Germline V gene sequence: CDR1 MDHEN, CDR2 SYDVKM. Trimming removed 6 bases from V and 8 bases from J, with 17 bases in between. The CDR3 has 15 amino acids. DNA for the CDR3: TGTGCCAGCAGCCCTTATAGGCGGTCCTATTCACCCCTCCACTTT. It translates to CASSPYRRSYSPLHF.

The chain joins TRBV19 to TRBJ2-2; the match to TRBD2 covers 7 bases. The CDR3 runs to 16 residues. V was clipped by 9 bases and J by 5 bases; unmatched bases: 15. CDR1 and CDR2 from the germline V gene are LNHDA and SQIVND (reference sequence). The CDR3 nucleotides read TGTGCCAGCCAAGATAAGCGGGGTCCTATGACCGGGGAGCTGTTTTTT. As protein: CASQDKRGPMTGELFF.

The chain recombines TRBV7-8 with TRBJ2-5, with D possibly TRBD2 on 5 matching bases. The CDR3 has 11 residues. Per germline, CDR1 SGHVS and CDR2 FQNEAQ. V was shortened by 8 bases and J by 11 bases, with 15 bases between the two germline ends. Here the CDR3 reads CASSAEGEQYF. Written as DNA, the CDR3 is TGTGCCAGCTCCGCCGAGGGAGAGCAGTACTTC.

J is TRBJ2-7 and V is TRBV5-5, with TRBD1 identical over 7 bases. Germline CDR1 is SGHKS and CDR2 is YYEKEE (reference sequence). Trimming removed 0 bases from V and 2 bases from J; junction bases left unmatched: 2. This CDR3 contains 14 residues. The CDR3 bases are TGTGCCAGCAGCTTGGCGGACAGGACCTACGAGCAGTACTTC. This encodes CASSLADRTYEQYF.

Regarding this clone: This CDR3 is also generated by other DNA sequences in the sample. This chain's CDR3 is CASSAATENTEAFF. The CDR3 DNA is TGTGCCAGCAGTGCCGCGACAGAGAACACTGAAGCTTTCTTT. This chain joins TRBV6-5 and TRBJ1-1; tentative D call: TRBD1 (5 bases). The V and J ends lost 5 bases and 1 base respectively, with 11 bases between them. The CDR3 sequence is 14 residues long. The V gene's germline CDR1 is MNHEY and CDR2 SVGAGI.

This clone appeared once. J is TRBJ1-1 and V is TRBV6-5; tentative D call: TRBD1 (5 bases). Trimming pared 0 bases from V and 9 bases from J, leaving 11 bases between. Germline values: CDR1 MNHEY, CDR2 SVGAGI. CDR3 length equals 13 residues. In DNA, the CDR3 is TGTGCCAGCAGTTACTCTAGGGGCGGTAAAGCTTTCTTT. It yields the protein CASSYSRGGKAFF.

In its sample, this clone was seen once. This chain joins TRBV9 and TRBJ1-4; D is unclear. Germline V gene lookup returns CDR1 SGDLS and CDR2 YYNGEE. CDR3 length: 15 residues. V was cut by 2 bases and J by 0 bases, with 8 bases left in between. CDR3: CASSVGETTNEKLFF. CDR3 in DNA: TGTGCCAGCAGCGTCGGGGAAACAACTAATGAAAAACTGTTTTTT.

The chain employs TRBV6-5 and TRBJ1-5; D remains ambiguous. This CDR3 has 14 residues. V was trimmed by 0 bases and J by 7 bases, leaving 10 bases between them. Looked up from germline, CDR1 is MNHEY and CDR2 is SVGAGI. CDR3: CASSYSNGGQPQHF. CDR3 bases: TGTGCCAGCAGTTACTCGAACGGCGGGCAGCCCCAGCATTTT.